This TCR beta chain was profiled in a study of neoadjuvant anti-PD-1 for oral cavity cancer. Most PBMC samples had roughly 0.45 ug input DNA in six replicates. The data were produced by immunoSEQ multiplex PCR, yet TCRdb's version contains in-frame clones alone and is incomplete. The sample has around 65,000 clones; 80% to 90% are singletons. CDR1 and CDR2 (germline): SGHNT, YYREEE (reference sequence). The CDR3 sequence is 14 residues long. V was pared by 0 bases and J by 0 bases, with 6 bases between. Time point defined: after neoadjuvant nivolumab, at surgical resection. Patients had newly diagnosed, untreated stage II-IVA oral cavity squamous cell carcinoma. Blood cells were analyzed directly, without culture or expansion.

The sample consisted of PBMCs, taken after nivolumab (anti-PD-1) treatment. This chain joins TRBV5-4 and TRBJ1-2; D call uncertain. The sequence was collected from a person between 40 and 85 years old with oral cavity squamous cell carcinoma. In DNA, the CDR3 is TGTGCCAGCAGCTTGGGGGGAACTAACTATGGCTACACCTTC. Translating gives CASSLGGTNYGYTF. Full variable domain (missing parts from reference TRBV5-4 and TRBJ1-2): ETGVTQSPTHLIKTRGQQVTLRCSSQSGHNTVSWYQQALGQGPQFIFQYYREEENGRGNFPPRFSGLQFPNYSSELNVNALELDDSALYLCASSLGGTNYGYTFGSGTRLTVV.